The entry that follows covers one TCR beta chain sequence. With 0 bases removed from V and 2 bases from J, the gap between germline ends came to 8 bases. The CDR3 length is 15 residues. Germline lookup yields CDR1 SGHNT and CDR2 YYREEE (reference sequence). This specimen belongs to a study of technical replicates of blood from a few donors. Clones were sequenced by immunoSEQ multiplex PCR, and TCRdb holds only the in-frame ones, with some missing. The table shows about 69,000 clones, with 80% to 90% occurring only once. The source material was PBMCs. The rearrangement links TRBV5-4 to TRBJ2-2; D gene unclear. The clonotype originates from a human donor in good health. Some clones in this sample may be carry-over from other donors' samples. CDR3 nucleotides: TGTGCCAGCAGCTTGGGCAGGCTTAACACCGGGGAGCTGTTTTTT. Its protein product is CASSLGRLNTGELFF.